This entry features one T cell receptor beta chain sequence. Its antigen is as yet unknown. Other DNA sequences in this specimen translate into the identical CDR3. The data were obtained in a study of Ad26.COV2.S vaccination and SARS-CoV-2 variants. Regarding the study as a whole: Placebo recipients had lower spike-specific TCR breadth than vaccine recipients. Vaccine and placebo recipients had comparable breadth of non-spike TCRs.

V was cut by 4 bases and J by 0 bases, with 9 bases left in between. The germline V gene has CDR1 SGHRS and CDR2 YFSETQ. The CDR3 runs to 14 residues. Clones were read by immunoSEQ multiplex PCR, and TCRdb kept only the in-frame ones, dropping some. The sample consists of 350,000 to 450,000 clones, approximately 92% of them appearing once. Treatment of the sample: around 19 received Ad26.COV2.S at low or high dose, single or two shots; roughly five received placebo; per-sample allocation not given. After the first vaccine or placebo injection, samples were drawn on day 63. An adult donor aged 18-55 years was enrolled in Boston.

The TCR sequence derives from a person aged 18-60 years who received the Ad26.COV2.S COVID-19 vaccine or a placebo. The V call is TRBV5-1, the J call TRBJ2-3; D is unresolved. Sample: peripheral blood, taken in a trial of Ad26.COV2.S vaccine versus placebo. The CDR3 loop is CASSLGTSTDTQYF. The CDR3 DNA reads as TGCGCCAGCAGCCTCGGTACTAGCACAGATACGCAGTATTTT.